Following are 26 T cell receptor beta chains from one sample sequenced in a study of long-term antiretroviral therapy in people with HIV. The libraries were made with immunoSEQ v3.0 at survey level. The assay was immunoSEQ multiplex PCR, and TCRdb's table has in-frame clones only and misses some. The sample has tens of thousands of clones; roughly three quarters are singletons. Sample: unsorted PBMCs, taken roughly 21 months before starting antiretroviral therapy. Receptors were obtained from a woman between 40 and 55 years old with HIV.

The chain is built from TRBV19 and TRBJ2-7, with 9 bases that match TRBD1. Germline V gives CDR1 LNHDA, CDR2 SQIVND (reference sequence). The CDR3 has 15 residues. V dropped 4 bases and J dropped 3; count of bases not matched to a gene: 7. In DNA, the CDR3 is TGTGCCAGTAGTACTCCCGGGACAGGGCTCTACGAGCAGTACTTC. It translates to CASSTPGTGLYEQYF.

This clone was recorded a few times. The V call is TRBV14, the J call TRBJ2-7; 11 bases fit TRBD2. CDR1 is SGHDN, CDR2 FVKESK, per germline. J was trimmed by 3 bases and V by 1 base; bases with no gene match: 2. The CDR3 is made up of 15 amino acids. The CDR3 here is CASSQGLAGYYEQYF. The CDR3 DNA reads TGTGCCAGCAGCCAAGGACTAGCGGGGTACTACGAGCAGTACTTC.

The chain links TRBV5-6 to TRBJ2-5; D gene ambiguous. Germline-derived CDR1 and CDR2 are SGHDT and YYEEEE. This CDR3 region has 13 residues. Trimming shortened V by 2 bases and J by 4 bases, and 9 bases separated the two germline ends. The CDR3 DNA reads TGTGCCAGCAGCTTCCCGGGTGGAGAGACCCAGTACTTC. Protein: CASSFPGGETQYF. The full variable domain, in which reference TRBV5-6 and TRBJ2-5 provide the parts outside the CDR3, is DAGVTQSPTHLIKTRGQQVTLRCSPKSGHDTVSWYQQALGQGPQFIFQYYEEEERQRGNFPDRFSGHQFPNYSSELNVNALLLGDSALYLCASSFPGGETQYFGPGTRLLVL.

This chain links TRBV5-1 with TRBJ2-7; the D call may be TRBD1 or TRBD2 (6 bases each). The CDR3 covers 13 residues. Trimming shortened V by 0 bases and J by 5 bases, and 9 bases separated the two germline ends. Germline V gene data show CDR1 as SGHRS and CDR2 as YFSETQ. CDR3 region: CASSLVGGHEQYF. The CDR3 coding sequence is TGCGCCAGCAGCTTGGTAGGGGGGCACGAGCAGTACTTC. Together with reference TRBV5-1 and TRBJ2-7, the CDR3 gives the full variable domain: KAGVTQTPRYLIKTRGQQVTLSCSPISGHRSVSWYQQTPGQGLQFLFEYFSETQRNKGNFPGRFSGRQFSNSRSEMNVSTLELGDSALYLCASSLVGGHEQYFGPGTRLTVT.

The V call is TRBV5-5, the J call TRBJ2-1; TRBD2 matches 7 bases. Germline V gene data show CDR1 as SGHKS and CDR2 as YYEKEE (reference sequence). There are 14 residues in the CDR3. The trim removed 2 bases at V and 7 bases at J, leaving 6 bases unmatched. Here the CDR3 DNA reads TGTGCCAGCAGCTTATGGGGGGGAACGAATGAGCAGTTCTTC. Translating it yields CASSLWGGTNEQFF.

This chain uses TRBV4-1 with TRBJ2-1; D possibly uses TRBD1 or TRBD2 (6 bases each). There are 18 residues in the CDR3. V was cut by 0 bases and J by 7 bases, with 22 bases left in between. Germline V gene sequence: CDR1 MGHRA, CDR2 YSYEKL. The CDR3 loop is CASSQESLGGLLQNEQFF. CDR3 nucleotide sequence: TGCGCCAGCAGCCAAGAGTCATTGGGGGGCCTGTTACAGAATGAGCAGTTCTTC.

CDR3: CASSVIAGSGDNEQFF. DNA for the CDR3: TGTGCCAGCAGTGTGATAGCGGGATCAGGCGACAATGAGCAGTTCTTC. This chain joins TRBV27 and TRBJ2-1; 8 positions agree with TRBD2. Germline V gives CDR1 MNHEY, CDR2 SMNVEV (reference sequence). Losses at the gene ends were 5 bases for V and 5 bases for J; bases not matched to a gene: 11. The CDR3 is 16 amino acids.

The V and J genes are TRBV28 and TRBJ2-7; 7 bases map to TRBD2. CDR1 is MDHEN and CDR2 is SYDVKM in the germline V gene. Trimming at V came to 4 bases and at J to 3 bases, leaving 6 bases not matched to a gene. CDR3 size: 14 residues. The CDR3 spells CASSSGLVNYEQYF. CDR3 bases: TGTGCCAGCAGTTCAGGACTAGTGAACTACGAGCAGTACTTC.

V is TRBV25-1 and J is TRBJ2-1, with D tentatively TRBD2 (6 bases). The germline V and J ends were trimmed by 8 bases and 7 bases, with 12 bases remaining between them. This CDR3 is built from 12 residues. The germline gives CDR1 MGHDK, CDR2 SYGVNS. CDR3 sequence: CASRWAGNEQFF. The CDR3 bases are TGTGCCAGCCGCTGGGCGGGGAATGAGCAGTTCTTC.

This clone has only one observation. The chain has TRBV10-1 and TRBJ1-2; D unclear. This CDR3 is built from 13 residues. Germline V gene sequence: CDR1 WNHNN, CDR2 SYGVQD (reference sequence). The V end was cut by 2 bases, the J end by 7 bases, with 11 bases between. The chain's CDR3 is CASSEASYRGYTF. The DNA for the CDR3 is TGCGCCAGCAGTGAGGCGTCATATCGTGGCTACACCTTC.

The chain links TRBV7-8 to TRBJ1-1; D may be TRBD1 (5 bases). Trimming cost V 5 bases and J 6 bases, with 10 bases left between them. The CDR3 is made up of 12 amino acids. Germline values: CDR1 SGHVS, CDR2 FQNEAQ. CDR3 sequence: CASSQGVSEAFF. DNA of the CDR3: TGTGCCAGCAGCCAAGGGGTCTCTGAAGCTTTCTTT.

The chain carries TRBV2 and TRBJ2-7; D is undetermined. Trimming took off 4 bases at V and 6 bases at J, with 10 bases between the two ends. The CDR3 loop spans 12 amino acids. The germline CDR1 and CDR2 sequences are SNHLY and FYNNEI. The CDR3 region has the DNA TGTGCCAGCAGTGGGTTGAGTCCCGAGCAGTACTTC. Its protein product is CASSGLSPEQYF.

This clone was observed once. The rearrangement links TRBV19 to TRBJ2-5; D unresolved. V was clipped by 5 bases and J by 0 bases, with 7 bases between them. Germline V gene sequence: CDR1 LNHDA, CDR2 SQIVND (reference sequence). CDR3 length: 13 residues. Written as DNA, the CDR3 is TGTGCCAGTAGTTCATTGTACCAAGAGACCCAGTACTTC. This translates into CASSSLYQETQYF.

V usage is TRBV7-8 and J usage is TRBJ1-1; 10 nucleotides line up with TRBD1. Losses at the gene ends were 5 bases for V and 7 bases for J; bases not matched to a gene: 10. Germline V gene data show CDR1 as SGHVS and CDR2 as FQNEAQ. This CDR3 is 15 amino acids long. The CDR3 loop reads CASSARQGARIEAFF. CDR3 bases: TGTGCCAGCAGCGCCCGACAGGGGGCGCGTATTGAAGCTTTCTTT.

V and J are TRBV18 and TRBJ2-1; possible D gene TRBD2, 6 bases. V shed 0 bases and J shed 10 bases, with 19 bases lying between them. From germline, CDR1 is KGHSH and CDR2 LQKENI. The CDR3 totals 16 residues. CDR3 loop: CASSPPGSGPKEEQFF. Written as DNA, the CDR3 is TGTGCCAGCTCACCACCAGGAAGCGGGCCGAAGGAGGAGCAGTTCTTC.

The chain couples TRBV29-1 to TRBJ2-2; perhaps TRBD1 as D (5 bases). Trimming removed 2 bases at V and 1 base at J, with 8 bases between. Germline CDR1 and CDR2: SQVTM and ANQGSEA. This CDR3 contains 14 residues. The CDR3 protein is CSVELGLNTGELFF. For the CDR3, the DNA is TGCAGCGTTGAATTGGGGCTGAACACCGGGGAGCTGTTTTTT.

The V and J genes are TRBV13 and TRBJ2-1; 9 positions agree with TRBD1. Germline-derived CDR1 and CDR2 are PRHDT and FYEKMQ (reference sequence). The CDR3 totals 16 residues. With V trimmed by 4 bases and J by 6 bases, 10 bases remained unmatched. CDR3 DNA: TGTGCCAGCAGCTACACCGGGACAGGGAACGGCAATGAGCAGTTCTTC. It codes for CASSYTGTGNGNEQFF.

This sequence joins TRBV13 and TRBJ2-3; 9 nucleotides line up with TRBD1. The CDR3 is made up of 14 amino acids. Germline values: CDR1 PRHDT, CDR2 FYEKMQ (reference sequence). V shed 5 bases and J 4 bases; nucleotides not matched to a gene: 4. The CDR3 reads CASSMTGGADTQYF. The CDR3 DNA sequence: TGTGCCAGCAGCATGACAGGGGGAGCAGATACGCAGTATTTT.

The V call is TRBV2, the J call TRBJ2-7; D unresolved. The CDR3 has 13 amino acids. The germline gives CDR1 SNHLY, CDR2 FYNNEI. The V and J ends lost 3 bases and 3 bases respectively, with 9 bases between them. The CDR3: CASSDETYYEQYF. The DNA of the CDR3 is TGTGCCAGCAGTGATGAGACTTACTACGAGCAGTACTTC. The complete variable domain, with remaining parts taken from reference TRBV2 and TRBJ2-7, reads EPEVTQTPSHQVTQMGQEVILRCVPISNHLYFYWYRQILGQKVEFLVSFYNNEISEKSEIFDDQFSVERPDGSNFTLKIRSTKLEDSAMYFCASSDETYYEQYFGPGTRLTVT.

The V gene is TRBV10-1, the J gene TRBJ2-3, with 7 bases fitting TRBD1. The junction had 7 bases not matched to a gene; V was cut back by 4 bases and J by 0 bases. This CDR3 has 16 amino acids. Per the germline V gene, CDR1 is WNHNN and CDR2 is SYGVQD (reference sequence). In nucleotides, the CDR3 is TGCGCCAGCAGTGGGGCCAGGGGGTTTAGCACAGATACGCAGTATTTT. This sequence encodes CASSGARGFSTDTQYF.

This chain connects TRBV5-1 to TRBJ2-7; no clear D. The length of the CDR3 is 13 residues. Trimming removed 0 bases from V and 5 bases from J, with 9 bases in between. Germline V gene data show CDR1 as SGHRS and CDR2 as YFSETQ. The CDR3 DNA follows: TGCGCCAGCAGCTTGGCCCAGCTTGACGAGCAGTACTTC. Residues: CASSLAQLDEQYF.

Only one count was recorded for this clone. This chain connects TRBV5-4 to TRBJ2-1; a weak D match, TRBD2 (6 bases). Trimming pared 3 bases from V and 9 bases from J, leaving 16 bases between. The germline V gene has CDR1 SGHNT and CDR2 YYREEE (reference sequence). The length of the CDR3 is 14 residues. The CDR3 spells CASSSRESGVEQFF. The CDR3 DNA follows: TGTGCCAGCAGCTCCCGGGAGTCAGGCGTTGAGCAGTTCTTC.

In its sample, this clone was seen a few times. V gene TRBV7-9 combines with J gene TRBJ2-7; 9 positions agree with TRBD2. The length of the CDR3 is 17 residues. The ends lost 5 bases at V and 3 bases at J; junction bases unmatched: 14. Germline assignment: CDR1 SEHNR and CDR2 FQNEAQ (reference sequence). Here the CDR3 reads CASSGGRAAVSGYEQYF. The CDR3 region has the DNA TGTGCCAGCAGCGGCGGGAGGGCCGCGGTCTCGGGCTACGAGCAGTACTTC.

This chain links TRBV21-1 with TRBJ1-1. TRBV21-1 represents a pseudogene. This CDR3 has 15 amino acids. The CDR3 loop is CASSMHYPGITEAFF. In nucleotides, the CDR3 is TGTGCCAGCAGCATGCACTACCCGGGGATTACTGAAGCTTTCTTT.

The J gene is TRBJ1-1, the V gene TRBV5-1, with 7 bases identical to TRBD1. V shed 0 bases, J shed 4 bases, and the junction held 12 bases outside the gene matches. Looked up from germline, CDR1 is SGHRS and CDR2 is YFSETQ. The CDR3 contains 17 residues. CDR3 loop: CASSLGRIQGKSTEAFF. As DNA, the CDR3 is TGCGCCAGCAGCTTGGGTCGGATACAGGGGAAGAGCACTGAAGCTTTCTTT.

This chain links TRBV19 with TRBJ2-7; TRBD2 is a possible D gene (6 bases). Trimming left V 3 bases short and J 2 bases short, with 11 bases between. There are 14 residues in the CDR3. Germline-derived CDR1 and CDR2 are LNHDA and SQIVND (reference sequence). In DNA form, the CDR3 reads TGTGCCAGTAGTATCAACCGGGGGACCTACGAGCAGTACTTC. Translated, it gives CASSINRGTYEQYF.